This T cell receptor beta chain was found in a study of blood T cell repertoires in COVID-19 (dated by TCRdb to the early 2020s). As for the study more broadly: Samples from collaborators originated in the United States, Italy and Spain and spanned both the acute and convalescent phases of COVID-19. The samples were drawn from the first 160 participants of the ongoing ImmuneRACE study and from over 950 subjects provided by 6 global collaborators. The repertoires were released in a freely available public database intended as a resource for research on the immune response to SARS-CoV-2. Nearly every sample came with metadata listing a de-identified subject ID, COVID-19 status, age in years and sex. The material from the prospective study consisted of cDNA or gDNA derived from T cells, B-cell-depleted T cells, or PBMCs. Where HLA class I and class II types were available, the types were taken from metadata supplied by the sample provider, not from assay-based typing. The dataset comprised deeply sampled blood TCRbeta repertoires from subjects exposed to, actively infected with, or recovered from COVID-19. What the research found in general, with its limitations: The amount of clinical and demographic metadata varied by source and participant and was provided uncurated.

Each collaborating institution followed its own protocols to collect whole blood in K2EDTA tubes. For TCRbeta analysis, collaborators shipped samples in one of three forms: frozen whole blood, isolated PBMCs, or DNA extracted from either of those sample types. As regards this clone: No cognate antigen has been identified for it. The junction differs from germline at one of its ends, possibly a read error.

The immunoSEQ Assay, a bias-controlled multiplex PCR, was used to amplify TCRbeta CDR3 regions from genomic DNA. The paper's data handling went like this. Within the assay, amplification of reference gene primers was used to estimate how many nucleated cells each sample contained. To quantify the absolute abundance of each unique TCRbeta CDR3 rearrangement, sequence reads were collapsed and filtered. For each sample, productive Simpson clonality was calculated as the square root of Simpson's diversity index over productive rearrangements. TCRdb limited this immuneACCESS table to in-frame rearrangements with V and J called. A share of clones is missing; checked studies link under half to unresolved V genes, and the rest is unexplained. That table furnishes V, J and clone size, whereas the DNA furnished D and trimming. The sample records more than 50,000 clones, approximately 91% of which are singletons. The ten largest clonotypes hold 1.5% to 2% of the sample.

Including cysteine and phenylalanine, the CDR3 has 13 amino acids. Only CDR3 DNA is held: 39 bases, read in frame from base 1. CDR1 and CDR2, per the germline V gene (reference sequence), are MNHNY and SVGAGI. The receptor chain draws on TRBV6-6 and TRBJ2-3, and 12 junction bases match TRBD2. This TCR was sampled from a human donor in a cohort sampled during active COVID-19. Source material: peripheral blood. The DNA sequence follows: TGTGCCAGCACGTCTAGCGGGAGGGCCCCATCGCATTTT. Protein translation: CASTSSGRAPSHF.